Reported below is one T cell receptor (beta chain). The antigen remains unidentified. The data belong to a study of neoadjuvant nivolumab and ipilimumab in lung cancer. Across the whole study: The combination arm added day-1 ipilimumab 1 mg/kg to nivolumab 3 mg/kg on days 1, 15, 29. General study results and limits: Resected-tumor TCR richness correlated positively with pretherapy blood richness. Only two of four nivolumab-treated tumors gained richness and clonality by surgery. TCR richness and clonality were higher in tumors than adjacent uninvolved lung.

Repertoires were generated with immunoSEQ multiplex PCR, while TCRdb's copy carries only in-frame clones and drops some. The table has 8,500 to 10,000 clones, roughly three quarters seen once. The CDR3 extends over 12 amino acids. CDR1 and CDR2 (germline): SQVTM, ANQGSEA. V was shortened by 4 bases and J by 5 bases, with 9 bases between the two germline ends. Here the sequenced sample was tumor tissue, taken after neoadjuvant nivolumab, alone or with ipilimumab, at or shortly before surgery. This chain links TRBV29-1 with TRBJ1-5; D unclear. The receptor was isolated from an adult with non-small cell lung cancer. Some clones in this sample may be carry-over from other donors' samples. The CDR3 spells CSVGQSDQPQHF. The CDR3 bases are TGCAGCGTTGGGCAGTCGGATCAGCCCCAGCATTTT. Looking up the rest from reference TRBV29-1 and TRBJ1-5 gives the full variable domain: SAVISQKPSRDICQRGTSLTIQCQVDSQVTMMFWYRQQPGQSLTLIATANQGSEATYESGFVIDKFPISRPNLTFSTLTVSNMSPEDSSIYLCSVGQSDQPQHFGDGTRLSIL.